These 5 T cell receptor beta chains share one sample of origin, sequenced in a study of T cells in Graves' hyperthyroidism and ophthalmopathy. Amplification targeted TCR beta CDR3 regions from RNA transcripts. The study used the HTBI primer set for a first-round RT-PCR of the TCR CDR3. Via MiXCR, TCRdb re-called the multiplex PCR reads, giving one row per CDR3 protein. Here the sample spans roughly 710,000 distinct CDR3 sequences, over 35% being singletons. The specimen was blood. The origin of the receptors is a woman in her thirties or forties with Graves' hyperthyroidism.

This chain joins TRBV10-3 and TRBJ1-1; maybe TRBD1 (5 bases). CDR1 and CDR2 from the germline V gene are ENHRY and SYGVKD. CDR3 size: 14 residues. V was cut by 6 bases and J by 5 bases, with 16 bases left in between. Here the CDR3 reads CAISPTSEGTEAFF. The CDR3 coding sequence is TGTGCCATCAGCCCAACCTCTGAGGGGACTGAAGCTTTCTTT.

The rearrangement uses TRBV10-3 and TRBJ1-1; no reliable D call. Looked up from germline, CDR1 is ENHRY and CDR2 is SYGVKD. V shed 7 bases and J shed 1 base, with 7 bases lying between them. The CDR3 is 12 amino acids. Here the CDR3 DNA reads TGTGCCATCAACCCAGGGAACACTGAAGCTTTCTTT. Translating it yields CAINPGNTEAFF.

CDR3 sequence (DNA): TGTGCCAGCAGCCGCCTCCCGGGACCCGGAGTTGTGCAGTACTTC. Residues: CASSRLPGPGVVQYF. This sequence joins TRBV11-2 and TRBJ2-7; D is possibly TRBD1 or TRBD2 (5 bases each). The germline V and J ends were trimmed by 5 bases and 9 bases, with 23 bases remaining between them. The CDR3 covers 15 residues. The V gene's germline CDR1 is SGHAT and CDR2 FQNNGV. The full variable domain, with the rest looked up from reference TRBV11-2 and TRBJ2-7, is EAGVAQSPRYKIIEKRQSVAFWCNPISGHATLYWYQQILGQGPKLLIQFQNNGVVDDSQLPKDRFSAERLKGVDSTLKIQPAKLEDSAVYLCASSRLPGPGVVQYFGPGTRLTVT.

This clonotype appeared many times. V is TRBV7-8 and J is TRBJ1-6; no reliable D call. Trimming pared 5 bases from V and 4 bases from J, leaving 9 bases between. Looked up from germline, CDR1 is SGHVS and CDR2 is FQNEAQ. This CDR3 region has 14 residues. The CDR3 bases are TGTGCCAGCAGCCAACAAATTTATAATTCACCCCTCCACTTT. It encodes CASSQQIYNSPLHF. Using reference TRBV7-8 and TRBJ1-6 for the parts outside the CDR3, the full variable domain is GAGVSQSPRYKVAKRGQDVALRCDPISGHVSLFWYQQALGQGPEFLTYFQNEAQLDKSGLPSDRFFAERPEGSVSTLKIQRTQQEDSAVYLCASSQQIYNSPLHFGNGTRLTVT.

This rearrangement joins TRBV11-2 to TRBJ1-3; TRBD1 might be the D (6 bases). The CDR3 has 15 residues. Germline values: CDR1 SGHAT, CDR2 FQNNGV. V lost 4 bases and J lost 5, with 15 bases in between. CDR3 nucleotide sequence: TGTGCCAGCAGCTACCTGGGGGACACTAGAAACACCATATATTTT. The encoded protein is CASSYLGDTRNTIYF.